This is a list of T cell receptor beta chains from one sample in a study of cytotoxic CD8 clonotypes in ibrutinib-treated CLL. Sequencing was performed with immunoSEQ multiplex PCR; in TCRdb, only in-frame clones are kept and a portion is missing. The table records around 140,000 clones, 80% to 90% of them present only once. The source material was PBMCs, sampled after 24 months of ibrutinib treatment. These receptors came from a human donor with chronic lymphocytic leukemia. The CDR3 runs from the conserved cysteine through the conserved F or W. Fields, in order: clone size, J gene, D gene, V gene, CDR3 protein, CDR3 DNA. The D gene is left open where the match is weak. Rows give clone size only sometimes, using once, few, many, or a class for an expanded clone.

. | TRBJ2-3 | . | TRBV5-8 | CASSSKRITDTQYF | TGTGCCAGCAGCTCTAAACGAATCACAGATACGCAGTATTTT
. | TRBJ2-4 | . | TRBV11-2 | CASTGEGGPRRNIQYF | TGTGCCAGCACCGGCGAGGGGGGGCCACGGAGAAACATTCAGTACTTC
once | TRBJ1-6 | . | TRBV7-2 | CASSLDGISSYNSPLHF | TGTGCCAGCAGCTTAGACGGAATAAGCTCCTATAATTCACCCCTCCACTTT
. | TRBJ1-3 | TRBD1 | TRBV6-6 | CAAGDRGFNTIYF | TGTGCCGCGGGGGACAGGGGATTTAACACCATATATTTT
. | TRBJ2-3 | TRBD1 | TRBV19 | CASSPRDRATDTQYF | TGTGCCAGTAGTCCCCGTGACAGGGCAACAGATACGCAGTATTTT
. | TRBJ2-5 | . | TRBV27 | CASSLSQGETQYF | TGTGCCAGCAGTTTATCGCAGGGTGAGACCCAGTACTTC
. | TRBJ1-5 | . | TRBV4-1 | CASSRAPGLLGGNQPQHF | TGCGCCAGCAGCCGCGCGCCGGGACTCCTGGGCGGCAATCAGCCCCAGCATTTT
. | TRBJ1-5 | TRBD1 | TRBV28 | CASSSTGQGYQPQHF | TGTGCCAGCAGCAGTACCGGACAGGGTTATCAGCCCCAGCATTTT
. | TRBJ1-5 | . | TRBV5-4 | CASSSDGLRQPQHF | TGTGCCAGCAGTTCGGACGGATTACGACAGCCCCAGCATTTT
. | TRBJ1-1 | . | TRBV4-3 | CASSRTENTEAFF | TGCGCCAGCAGCCGGACAGAGAACACTGAAGCTTTCTTT
. | TRBJ2-1 | . | TRBV5-8 | CASSLFLGTSYNEQFF | TGTGCCAGCAGCTTGTTTCTAGGGACTTCCTACAATGAGCAGTTCTTC
. | TRBJ2-7 | TRBD2 | TRBV5-4 | CASSFAGGGSYEQYF | TGTGCCAGCAGCTTTGCTGGCGGGGGTAGCTACGAGCAGTACTTC
. | TRBJ2-7 | TRBD1 | TRBV2 | CASSGTGVKYF | TGTGCCAGCAGTGGGACAGGGGTCAAGTACTTC
. | TRBJ2-7 | . | TRBV7-2 | CASSLDRSSYEQYF | TGTGCCAGCAGCTTAGACAGGAGCTCCTACGAGCAGTACTTC
. | TRBJ1-3 | . | TRBV5-4 | CASSSDSYSGNTIYF | TGTGCCAGCAGCTCAGACAGCTACTCTGGAAACACCATATATTTT
once | TRBJ1-5 | TRBD1 | TRBV5-1 | CASSLVPPGTGDNQPQHF | TGCGCCAGCAGCTTGGTACCCCCCGGGACAGGGGACAATCAGCCCCAGCATTTT
. | TRBJ1-1 | . | TRBV28 | CASSFVPYEAFF | TGTGCCAGCAGTTTTGTACCCTATGAAGCTTTCTTT
. | TRBJ2-5 | . | TRBV7-2 | CASSRSGETQYF | TGTGCCAGCAGCCGGTCTGGGGAGACCCAGTACTTC
. | TRBJ1-1 | . | TRBV5-5 | CASSLVRAWENTEAFF | TGTGCCAGCAGCTTGGTGAGGGCTTGGGAAAACACTGAAGCTTTCTTT
. | TRBJ1-3 | . | TRBV29-1 | CSVSPTGNTIYF | TGCAGCGTATCCCCCACTGGAAACACCATATATTTT
. | TRBJ1-1 | . | TRBV28 | CASPSSTEAFF | TGTGCCAGCCCTAGCTCCACTGAAGCTTTCTTT
. | TRBJ2-5 | . | TRBV18 | CASSPNPKEETQYF | TGTGCCAGCTCACCCAATCCGAAAGAAGAGACCCAGTACTTC
. | TRBJ2-7 | TRBD2 | TRBV30 | CAWSVPSGGLSYEQYF | TGTGCCTGGAGTGTTCCTAGCGGGGGGCTCTCCTACGAGCAGTACTTC
. | TRBJ2-7 | TRBD1 | TRBV6-1 | CASSVGQGGYEQYF | TGTGCCAGCAGCGTGGGACAGGGCGGCTACGAGCAGTACTTC
. | TRBJ1-1 | TRBD1 | TRBV28 | CASSPGQQTEAFF | TGTGCCAGCAGCCCGGGACAGCAAACTGAAGCTTTCTTT